These T cell receptor beta chains were read from a single sample in a study of cytomegalovirus exposure and HLA in healthy donors. Measured with immunoSEQ multiplex PCR; TCRdb has only the in-frame clones, and not every one. The top ten clones hold 1.5% to 2% of a sample with 150,000 or so clones, around 78% of them seen once. The sequenced sample consisted of PBMCs. These receptors were taken from a woman aged 18-35 years in good health and CMV-seronegative. The CDR3 runs from the conserved cysteine through the conserved F or W. A D gene is named only where the DNA matches it firmly. Only part of the rows carry a size: once, few, many, or a class if the clone is expanded.

d_call	clone_size	v_call	cdr3_length	j_call	cdr3_nt	cdr3_aa
-	-	TRBV9	17	TRBJ2-6	TGTGCCAGCAGCGTAGCAGCGGCGCCCTCTGGGGCCAACGTCCTGACTTTC	CASSVAAAPSGANVLTF
TRBD1	-	TRBV27	14	TRBJ1-2	TGTGCCAGCAGGTACAGGGGGCCCGAGGGAGGCTACACCTTC	CASRYRGPEGGYTF
TRBD1	-	TRBV7-3	13	TRBJ2-7	TGTGCCAGCAGCGAAAGGACAGGGGACGAGCAGTACTTC	CASSERTGDEQYF
TRBD2	-	TRBV11-2	17	TRBJ2-1	TGTGCCAGCAGACCACTTAGAAAGCGGGAGGGCCGCGATGAGCAGTTCTTC	CASRPLRKREGRDEQFF
-	-	TRBV27	18	TRBJ1-5	TGTGCCAGCAGTTTACCTCCTCCGGGAGAACGAGGGGATCAGCCCCAGCATTTT	CASSLPPPGERGDQPQHF
-	-	TRBV5-1	14	TRBJ2-7	TGCGCCAGCAGCTTGGAACGGGTGAGCGACGAGCAGTACTTC	CASSLERVSDEQYF
TRBD2	-	TRBV5-1	14	TRBJ2-3	TGCGCCAGCTGCATAGCGGGGGTCACAGATACGCAGTATTTT	CASCIAGVTDTQYF
-	-	TRBV29-1	13	TRBJ2-5	TGCAGCGTTGACCTGACAGGGAGGGAGACCCAGTACTTC	CSVDLTGRETQYF
TRBD1	-	TRBV9	16	TRBJ1-2	TGTGCCAGCAGCCCAGGGGGATGGGGACTCAACTATGGCTACACCTTC	CASSPGGWGLNYGYTF
-	-	TRBV29-1	13	TRBJ1-1	TGCAGCGTTGTGCGTCGACAGAACACTGAAGCTTTCTTT	CSVVRRQNTEAFF
-	-	TRBV2	11	TRBJ2-7	TGTGCCAACTCGGGAACCTACGAGCAGTACTTC	CANSGTYEQYF
-	-	TRBV5-6	13	TRBJ1-2	TGTGCCAGCGCATTCCAGGGATCGTGGGGCTACACCTTC	CASAFQGSWGYTF
-	-	TRBV6-6	14	TRBJ1-4	TGTGCCAGCAGTTACTCTAGAACTAATGAAAAACTGTTTTTT	CASSYSRTNEKLFF
TRBD1	-	TRBV11-2	15	TRBJ2-1	TGTGCCAGCAGCCTTAGATGGACAGGGTACAATGAGCAGTTCTTC	CASSLRWTGYNEQFF
TRBD2	-	TRBV25-1	15	TRBJ2-2	TGTGCCAGCAGTGATCCAGCGGGAGTAGGCGGGGAGCTGTTTTTT	CASSDPAGVGGELFF
TRBD1	-	TRBV9	14	TRBJ2-1	TGTGCCAGCAGCACAGGGGTTTCCTACAATGAGCAGTTCTTC	CASSTGVSYNEQFF
TRBD2	-	TRBV28	15	TRBJ2-6	TGTGCCAGCAACGGCGGGGGGGATGGGGCCAACGGCCTGACTTTC	CASNGGGDGANGLTF
-	-	TRBV5-1	12	TRBJ2-3	TGCGCCAGCAGCTTCGAGGGTTATACGCAGTATTTT	CASSFEGYTQYF
TRBD1	few	TRBV2	13	TRBJ1-1	TGTGCCAGCAGTCCAGGGGGACACACTGAAGCTTTCTTT	CASSPGGHTEAFF
-	-	TRBV5-1	15	TRBJ1-4	TGCGCCAGCAGCCCCTTAACAGGCAGTAATGAAAAACTGTTTTTT	CASSPLTGSNEKLFF